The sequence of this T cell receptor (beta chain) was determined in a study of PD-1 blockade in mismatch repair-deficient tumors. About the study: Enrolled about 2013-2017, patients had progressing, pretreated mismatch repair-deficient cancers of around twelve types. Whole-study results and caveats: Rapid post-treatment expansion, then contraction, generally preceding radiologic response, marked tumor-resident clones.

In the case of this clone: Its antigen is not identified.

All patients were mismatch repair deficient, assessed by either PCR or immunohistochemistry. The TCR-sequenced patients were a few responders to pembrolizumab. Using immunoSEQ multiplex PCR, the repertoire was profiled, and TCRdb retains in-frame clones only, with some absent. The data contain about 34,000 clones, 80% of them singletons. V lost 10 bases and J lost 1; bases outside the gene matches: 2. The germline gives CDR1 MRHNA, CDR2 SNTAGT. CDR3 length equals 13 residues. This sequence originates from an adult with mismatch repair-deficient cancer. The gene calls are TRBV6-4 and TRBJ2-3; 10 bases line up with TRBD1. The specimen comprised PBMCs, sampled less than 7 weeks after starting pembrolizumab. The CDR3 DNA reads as TGTGCCACCGGGACAGGGGGCACAGATACGCAGTATTTT. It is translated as CATGTGGTDTQYF.